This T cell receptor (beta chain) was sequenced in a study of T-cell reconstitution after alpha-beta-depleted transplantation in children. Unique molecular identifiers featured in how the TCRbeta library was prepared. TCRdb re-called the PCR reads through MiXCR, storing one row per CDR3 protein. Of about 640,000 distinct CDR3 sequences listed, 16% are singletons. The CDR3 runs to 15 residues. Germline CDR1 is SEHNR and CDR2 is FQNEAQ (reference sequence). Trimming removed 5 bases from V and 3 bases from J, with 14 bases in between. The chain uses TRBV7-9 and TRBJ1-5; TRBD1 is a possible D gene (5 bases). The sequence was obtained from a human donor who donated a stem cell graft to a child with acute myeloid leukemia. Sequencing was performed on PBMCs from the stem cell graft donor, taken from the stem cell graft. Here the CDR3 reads CASSTSGVANQPQHF. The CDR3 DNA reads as TGTGCCAGCAGCACCTCGGGGGTGGCCAATCAGCCCCAGCATTTT.